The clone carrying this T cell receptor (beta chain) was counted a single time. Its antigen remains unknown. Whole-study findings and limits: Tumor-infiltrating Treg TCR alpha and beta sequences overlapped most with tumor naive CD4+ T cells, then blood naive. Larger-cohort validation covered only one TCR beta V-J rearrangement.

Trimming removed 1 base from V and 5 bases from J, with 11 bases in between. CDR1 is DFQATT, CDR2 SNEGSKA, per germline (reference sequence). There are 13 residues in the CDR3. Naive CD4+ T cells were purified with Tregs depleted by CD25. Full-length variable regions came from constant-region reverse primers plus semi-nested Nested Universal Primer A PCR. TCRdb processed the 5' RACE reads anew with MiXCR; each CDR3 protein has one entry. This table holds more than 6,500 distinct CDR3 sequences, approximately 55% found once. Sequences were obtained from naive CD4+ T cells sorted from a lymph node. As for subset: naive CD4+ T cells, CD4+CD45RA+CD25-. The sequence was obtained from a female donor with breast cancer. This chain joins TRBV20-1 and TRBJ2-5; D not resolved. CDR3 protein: CSARVAPGETQYF. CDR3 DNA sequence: TGCAGTGCTAGAGTCGCCCCTGGGGAGACCCAGTACTTC.